This T cell receptor (beta chain) stems from a study of T cell responses to AZD1222 COVID-19 vaccine. Germline assignment: CDR1 SGHTA and CDR2 FQGTGA. Trimming took 0 bases from V and 4 from J; bases not matched to a gene: 4. The CDR3 covers 15 residues. Some clones are missing from TCRdb's copy, which holds only in-frame ones; the method was immunoSEQ multiplex PCR. The data hold 96,000 or so clones, with around 90% observed a single time. The source of this sequence is an adult in good health. The material was peripheral blood, obtained on day 0 of AZD1222 vaccination. The chain employs TRBV7-3 and TRBJ2-3; 7 bases agree with TRBD2. The CDR3 spells CASSLTAGAPDTQYF. CDR3 nucleotide sequence: TGTGCCAGCAGCTTAACGGCGGGAGCGCCAGATACGCAGTATTTT.